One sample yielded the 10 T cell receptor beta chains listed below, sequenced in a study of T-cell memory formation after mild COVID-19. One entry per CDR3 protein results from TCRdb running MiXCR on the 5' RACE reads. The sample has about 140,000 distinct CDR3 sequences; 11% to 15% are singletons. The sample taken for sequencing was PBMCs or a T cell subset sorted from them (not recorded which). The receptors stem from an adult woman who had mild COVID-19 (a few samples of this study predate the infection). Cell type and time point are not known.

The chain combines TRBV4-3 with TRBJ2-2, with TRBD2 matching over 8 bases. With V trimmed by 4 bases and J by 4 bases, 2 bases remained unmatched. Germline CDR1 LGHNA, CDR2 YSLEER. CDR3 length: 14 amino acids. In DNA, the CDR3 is TGCGCCAGCAGCCCCCTAGCGGGCACCGGGGAGCTGTTTTTT. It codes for CASSPLAGTGELFF.

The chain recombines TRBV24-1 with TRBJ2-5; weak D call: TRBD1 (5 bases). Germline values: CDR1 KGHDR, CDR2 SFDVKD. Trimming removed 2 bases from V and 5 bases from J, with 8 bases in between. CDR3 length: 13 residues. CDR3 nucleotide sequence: TGTGCCACCAGTGATTACTACAGGGAGACCCAGTACTTC. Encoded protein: CATSDYYRETQYF.

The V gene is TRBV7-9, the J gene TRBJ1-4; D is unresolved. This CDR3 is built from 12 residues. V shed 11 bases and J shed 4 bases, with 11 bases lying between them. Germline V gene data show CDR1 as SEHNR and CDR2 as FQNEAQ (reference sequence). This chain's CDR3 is CAWRALNEKLFF. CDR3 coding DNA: TGTGCCTGGAGGGCCCTTAATGAAAAACTGTTTTTT.

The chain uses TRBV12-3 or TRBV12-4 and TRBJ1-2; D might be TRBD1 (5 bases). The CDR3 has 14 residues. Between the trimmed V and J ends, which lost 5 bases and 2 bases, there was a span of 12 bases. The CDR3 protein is CASSEQASNYGYTF. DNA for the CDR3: TGTGCCAGCAGTGAACAGGCATCAAACTATGGCTACACCTTC.

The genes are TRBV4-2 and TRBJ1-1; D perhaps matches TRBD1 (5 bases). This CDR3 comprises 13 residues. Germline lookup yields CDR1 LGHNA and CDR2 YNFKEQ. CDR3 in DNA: TGTGCTTCGGGATGGGGCAGGGACACTGAAGCTTTCTTT. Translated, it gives CASGWGRDTEAFF.

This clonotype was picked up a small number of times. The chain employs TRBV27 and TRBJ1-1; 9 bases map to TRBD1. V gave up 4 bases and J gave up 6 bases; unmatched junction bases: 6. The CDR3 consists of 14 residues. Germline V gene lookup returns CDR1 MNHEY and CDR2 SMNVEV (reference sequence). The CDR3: CASSSGTGRSEAFF. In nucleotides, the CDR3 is TGTGCCAGCAGTTCCGGGACAGGGCGATCTGAAGCTTTCTTT.

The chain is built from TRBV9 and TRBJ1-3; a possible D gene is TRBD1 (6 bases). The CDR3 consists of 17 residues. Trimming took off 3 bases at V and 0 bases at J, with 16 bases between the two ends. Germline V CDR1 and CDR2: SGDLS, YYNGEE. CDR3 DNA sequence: TGTGCCAGCAGCGCCGGAGACAGGCCCTACTCTGGAAACACCATATATTTT. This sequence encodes CASSAGDRPYSGNTIYF.

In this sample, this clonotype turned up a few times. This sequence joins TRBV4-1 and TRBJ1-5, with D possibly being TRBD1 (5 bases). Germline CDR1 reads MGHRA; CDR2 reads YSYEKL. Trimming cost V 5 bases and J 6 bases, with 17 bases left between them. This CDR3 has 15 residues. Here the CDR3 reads CASSNRPGRIQPQHF. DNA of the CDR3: TGCGCCAGCAGCAATCGGCCGGGGCGGATTCAGCCCCAGCATTTT.

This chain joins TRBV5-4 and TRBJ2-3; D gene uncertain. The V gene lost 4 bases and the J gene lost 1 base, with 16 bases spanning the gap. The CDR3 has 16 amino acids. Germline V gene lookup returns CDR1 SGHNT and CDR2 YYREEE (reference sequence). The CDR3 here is CASSPLSTTRTDTQYF. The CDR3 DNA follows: TGTGCCAGCAGCCCGCTCTCCACGACCCGCACAGATACGCAGTATTTT.

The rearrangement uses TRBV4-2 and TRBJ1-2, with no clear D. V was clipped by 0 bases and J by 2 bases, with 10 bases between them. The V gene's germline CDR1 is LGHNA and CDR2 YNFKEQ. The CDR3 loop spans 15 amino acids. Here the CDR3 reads CASSQDGGQNYGYTF. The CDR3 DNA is TGTGCCAGCAGCCAAGACGGAGGTCAGAACTATGGCTACACCTTC.